This TCR beta chain was identified in a study of blood T cell repertoires in COVID-19. Recovered participants had two consecutive negative NP/OP PCR tests, healthcare professional clearance, or symptom resolution. The CDR3 has 15 residues. Germline CDR1 and CDR2: MDHEN and SYDVKM. V lost 5 bases to trimming and J lost 0 bases, with 14 bases between them. Under the authors' procedure: Estimated nucleated cell counts came from reference gene primer amplification. The assay was immunoSEQ multiplex PCR, and TCRdb's table has in-frame clones only and misses some. V, J and clone size derive from that table, while D and trimming were established from the DNA sequence. The data contain a few hundred thousand clones, approximately 90% of them singletons.

This rearrangement joins TRBV28 to TRBJ2-7; TRBD2 is a possible D gene (7 bases). Sequenced input: PBMCs or T cells enriched from blood (not recorded which). The sequence was collected from a man aged 18 to 29 who had recovered from COVID-19. CDR3 coding DNA: TGTGCCAGCAGTCCGTGGGGGGGGGCCTCCTACGAGCAGTACTTC. It is translated as CASSPWGGASYEQYF.